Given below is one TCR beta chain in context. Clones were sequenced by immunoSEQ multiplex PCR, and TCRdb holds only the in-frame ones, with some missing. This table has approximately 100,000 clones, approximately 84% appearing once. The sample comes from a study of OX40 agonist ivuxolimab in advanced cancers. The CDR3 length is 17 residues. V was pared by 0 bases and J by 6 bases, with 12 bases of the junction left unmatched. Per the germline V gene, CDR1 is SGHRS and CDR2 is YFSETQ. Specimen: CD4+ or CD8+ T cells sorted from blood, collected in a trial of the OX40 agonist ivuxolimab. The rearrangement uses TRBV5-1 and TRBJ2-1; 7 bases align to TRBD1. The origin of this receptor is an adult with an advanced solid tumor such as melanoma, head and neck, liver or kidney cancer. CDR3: CASSLGTGELGFNEQFF. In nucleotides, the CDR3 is TGCGCCAGCAGCTTGGGAACAGGGGAGCTTGGGTTCAATGAGCAGTTCTTC.